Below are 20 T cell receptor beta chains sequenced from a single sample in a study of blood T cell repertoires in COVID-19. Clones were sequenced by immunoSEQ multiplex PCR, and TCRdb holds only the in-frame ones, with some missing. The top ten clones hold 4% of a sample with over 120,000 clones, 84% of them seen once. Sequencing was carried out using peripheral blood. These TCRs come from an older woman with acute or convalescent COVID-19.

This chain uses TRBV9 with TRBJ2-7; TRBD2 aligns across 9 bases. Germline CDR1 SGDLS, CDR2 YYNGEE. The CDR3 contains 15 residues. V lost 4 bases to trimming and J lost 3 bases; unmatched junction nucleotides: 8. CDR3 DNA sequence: TGTGCCAGCAGCTCAGGGCTAGCGGGAAGCTACGAGCAGTACTTC. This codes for CASSSGLAGSYEQYF.

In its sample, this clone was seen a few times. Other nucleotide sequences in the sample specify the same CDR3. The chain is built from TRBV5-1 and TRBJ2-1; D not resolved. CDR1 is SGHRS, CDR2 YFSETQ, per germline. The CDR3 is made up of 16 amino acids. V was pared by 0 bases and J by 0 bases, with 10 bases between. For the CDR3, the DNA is TGCGCCAGCAGCTTGGAGGCGGCGAGCTCCTACAATGAGCAGTTCTTC. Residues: CASSLEAASSYNEQFF. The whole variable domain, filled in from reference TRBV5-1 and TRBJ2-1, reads KAGVTQTPRYLIKTRGQQVTLSCSPISGHRSVSWYQQTPGQGLQFLFEYFSETQRNKGNFPGRFSGRQFSNSRSEMNVSTLELGDSALYLCASSLEAASSYNEQFFGPGTRLTVL.

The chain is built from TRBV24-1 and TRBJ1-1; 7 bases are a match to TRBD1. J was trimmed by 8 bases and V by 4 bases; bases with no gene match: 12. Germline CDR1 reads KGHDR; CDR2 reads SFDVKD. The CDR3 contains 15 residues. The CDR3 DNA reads TGTGCCACCAGTGACACCGGGACAGCTAAACCCGAAGCTTTCTTT. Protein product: CATSDTGTAKPEAFF.

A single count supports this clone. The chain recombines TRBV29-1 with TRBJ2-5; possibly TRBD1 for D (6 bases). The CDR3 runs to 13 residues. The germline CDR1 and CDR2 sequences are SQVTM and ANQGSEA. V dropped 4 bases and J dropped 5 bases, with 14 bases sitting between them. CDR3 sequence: CSVARQAGETQYF. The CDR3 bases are TGCAGCGTTGCGCGACAGGCCGGGGAGACCCAGTACTTC.

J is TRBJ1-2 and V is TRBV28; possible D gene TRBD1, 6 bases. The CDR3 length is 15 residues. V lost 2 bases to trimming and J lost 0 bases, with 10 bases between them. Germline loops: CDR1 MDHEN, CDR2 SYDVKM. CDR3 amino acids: CASSLPGQTNYGYTF. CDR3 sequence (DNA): TGTGCCAGCAGTTTACCCGGACAGACTAACTATGGCTACACCTTC.

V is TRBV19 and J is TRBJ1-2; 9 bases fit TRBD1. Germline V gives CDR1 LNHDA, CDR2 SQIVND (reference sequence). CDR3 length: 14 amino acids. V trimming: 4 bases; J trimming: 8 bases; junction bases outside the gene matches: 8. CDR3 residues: CASSTMTGGVGYTF. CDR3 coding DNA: TGTGCCAGTAGTACCATGACAGGGGGAGTAGGCTACACCTTC.

CDR3 in amino acids: CASSIDFFGTGDGYTF. The DNA of the CDR3 is TGTGCCAGTAGTATCGATTTCTTCGGGACAGGGGATGGCTACACCTTC. The V call is TRBV19, the J call TRBJ1-2; 10 bases align to TRBD1. The CDR3 loop spans 16 amino acids. J was trimmed by 6 bases and V by 3 bases; bases with no gene match: 10. Germline V gene lookup returns CDR1 LNHDA and CDR2 SQIVND (reference sequence). The entire variable domain, with the rest obtained from reference TRBV19 and TRBJ1-2, is as follows: DGGITQSPKYLFRKEGQNVTLSCEQNLNHDAMYWYRQDPGQGLRLIYYSQIVNDFQKGDIAEGYSVSREKKESFPLTVTSAQKNPTAFYLCASSIDFFGTGDGYTFGSGTRLTVV.

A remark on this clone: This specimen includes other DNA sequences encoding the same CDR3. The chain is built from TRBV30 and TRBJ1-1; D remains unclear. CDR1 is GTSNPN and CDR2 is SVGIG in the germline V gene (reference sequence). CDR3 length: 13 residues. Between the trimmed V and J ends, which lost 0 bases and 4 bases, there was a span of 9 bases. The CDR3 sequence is CAWSVSRGTEAFF. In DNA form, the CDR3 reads TGTGCCTGGAGTGTTAGCCGGGGCACTGAAGCTTTCTTT.

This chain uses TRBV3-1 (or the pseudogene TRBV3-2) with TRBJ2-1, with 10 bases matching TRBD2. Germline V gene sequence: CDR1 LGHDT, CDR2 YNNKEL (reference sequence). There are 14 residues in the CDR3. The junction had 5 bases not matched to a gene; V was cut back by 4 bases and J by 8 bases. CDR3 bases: TGTGCCAGCAGCCGCGGGACTAGCGAATATGAGCAGTTCTTC. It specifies CASSRGTSEYEQFF.

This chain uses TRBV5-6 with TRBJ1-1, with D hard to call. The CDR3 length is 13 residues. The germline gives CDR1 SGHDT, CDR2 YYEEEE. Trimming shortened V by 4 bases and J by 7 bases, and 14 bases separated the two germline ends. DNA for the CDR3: TGTGCCAGCAGCCCGGGTCGACGGAATGAAGCTTTCTTT. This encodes CASSPGRRNEAFF.

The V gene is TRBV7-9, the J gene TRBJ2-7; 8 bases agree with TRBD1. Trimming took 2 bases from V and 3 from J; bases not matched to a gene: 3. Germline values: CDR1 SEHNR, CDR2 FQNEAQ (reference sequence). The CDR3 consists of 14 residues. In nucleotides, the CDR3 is TGTGCCAGCAGCTTACGGGACAGGCACTACGAGCAGTACTTC. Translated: CASSLRDRHYEQYF.

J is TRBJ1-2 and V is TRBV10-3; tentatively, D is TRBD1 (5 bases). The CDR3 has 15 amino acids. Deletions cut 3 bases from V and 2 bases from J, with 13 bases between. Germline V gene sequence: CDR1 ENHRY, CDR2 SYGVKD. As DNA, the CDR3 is TGTGCCATCAGTGACCAGGGCCTTAACAACTATGGCTACACCTTC. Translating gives CAISDQGLNNYGYTF.

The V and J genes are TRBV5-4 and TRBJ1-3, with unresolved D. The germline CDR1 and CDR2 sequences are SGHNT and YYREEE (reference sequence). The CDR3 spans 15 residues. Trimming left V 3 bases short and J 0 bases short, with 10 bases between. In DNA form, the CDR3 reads TGTGCCAGCAGCTACGACAAGAGCTCTGGAAACACCATATATTTT. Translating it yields CASSYDKSSGNTIYF.

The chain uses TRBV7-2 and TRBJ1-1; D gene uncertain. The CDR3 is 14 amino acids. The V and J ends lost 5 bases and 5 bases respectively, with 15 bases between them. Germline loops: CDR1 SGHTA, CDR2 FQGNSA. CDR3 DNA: TGTGCCAGCAGCATCACACGGGGAAGGACTGAAGCTTTCTTT. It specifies CASSITRGRTEAFF.

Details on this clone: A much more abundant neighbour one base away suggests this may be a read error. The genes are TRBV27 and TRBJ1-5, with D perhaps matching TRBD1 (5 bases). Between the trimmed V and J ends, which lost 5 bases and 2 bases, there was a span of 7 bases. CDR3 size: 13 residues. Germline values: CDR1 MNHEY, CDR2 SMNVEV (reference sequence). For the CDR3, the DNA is TGTGCCAGCAGTCCGACAGGCAATCAGCCCCAGCATTTT. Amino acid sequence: CASSPTGNQPQHF.

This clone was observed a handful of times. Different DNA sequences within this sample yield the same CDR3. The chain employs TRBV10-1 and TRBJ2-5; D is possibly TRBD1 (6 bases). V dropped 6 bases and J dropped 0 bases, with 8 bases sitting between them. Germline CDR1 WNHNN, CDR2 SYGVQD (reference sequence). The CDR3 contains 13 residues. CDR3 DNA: TGCGCCAGCAGCCGGGACAACCAAGAGACCCAGTACTTC. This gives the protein CASSRDNQETQYF.

CDR3 coding DNA: TGTGCCAGCTCACCAACGTCCTCGCGGGGCACCGGGGAGCTGTTTTTT. This encodes CASSPTSSRGTGELFF. V gene TRBV18 combines with J gene TRBJ2-2, with TRBD2 as a possible D gene (6 bases). There are 16 residues in the CDR3. The germline CDR1 and CDR2 sequences are KGHSH and LQKENI. V was clipped by 2 bases and J by 4 bases, with 14 bases between them. The whole variable domain, filled in from reference TRBV18 and TRBJ2-2, reads NAGVMQNPRHLVRRRGQEARLRCSPMKGHSHVYWYRQLPEEGLKFMVYLQKENIIDESGMPKERFSAEFPKEGPSILRIQQVVRGDSAAYFCASSPTSSRGTGELFFGEGSRLTVL.

The CDR3 DNA is TGTGCCAGCAGCCCATGGGTGGGGACTAGCGGGAAGGAACAGTACTTC. It specifies CASSPWVGTSGKEQYF. The rearrangement joins TRBV4-2 to TRBJ2-7; 13 bases map to TRBD2. J was trimmed by 10 bases and V by 4 bases; bases with no gene match: 13. Germline V gene lookup returns CDR1 LGHNA and CDR2 YNFKEQ. The CDR3 runs 16 residues.

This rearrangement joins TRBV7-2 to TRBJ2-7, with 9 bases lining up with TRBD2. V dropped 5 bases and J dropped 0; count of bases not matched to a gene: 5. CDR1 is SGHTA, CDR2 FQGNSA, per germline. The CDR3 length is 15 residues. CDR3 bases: TGTGCCAGCAGCCCAAGCGGGAGGTTCTCCTACGAGCAGTACTTC. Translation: CASSPSGRFSYEQYF.

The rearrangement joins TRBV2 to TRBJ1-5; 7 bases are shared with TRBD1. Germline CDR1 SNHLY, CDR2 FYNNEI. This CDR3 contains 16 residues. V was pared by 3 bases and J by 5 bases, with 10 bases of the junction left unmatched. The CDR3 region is CASSDRQGLSYQPQHF. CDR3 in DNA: TGTGCCAGCAGTGACCGACAGGGACTTTCATATCAGCCCCAGCATTTT.